These 32 T cell receptor beta chains originate from one sample sequenced in a study of blood T cells in healthy people across ages. Together with a sample-barcoded 5' primer, a J-beta primer mix was included in a second PCR lasting about 6 to 11 cycles. TCRdb called the 5' RACE reads again in MiXCR, with one record for every CDR3 protein. Here the sample spans about 1.8 million distinct CDR3 sequences, roughly 50% being singletons. Sequenced: blood. The source of these receptors is a woman in her forties in good health.

V and J are TRBV20-1 and TRBJ1-2; D is unclear. Trimming left V 3 bases short and J 2 bases short, with 7 bases between. Germline V gives CDR1 DFQATT, CDR2 SNEGSKA (reference sequence). The CDR3 runs 12 residues. CDR3 protein: CSASPANYGYTF. The CDR3 nucleotides read TGCAGTGCTAGCCCGGCAAACTATGGCTACACCTTC.

This clonotype is a singleton in its sample. The gene calls are TRBV9 and TRBJ2-2; 8 bases align to TRBD1. Germline CDR1 reads SGDLS; CDR2 reads YYNGEE. The CDR3 consists of 13 residues. V lost 6 bases and J lost 4; bases outside the gene matches: 2. The CDR3 loop is CASNQGATGELFF. CDR3 nucleotides: TGTGCCAGCAACCAGGGGGCCACCGGGGAGCTGTTTTTT.

The chain employs TRBV12-3 or TRBV12-4 and TRBJ2-3, with TRBD2 matching 10 bases. Germline trimming cut 4 bases from V and 1 base from J; bases unmatched to any gene: 5. The CDR3 extends over 16 amino acids. In nucleotides, the CDR3 is TGTGCCAGCAGTTCCAGCGGGGGGGTTGGCACAGATACGCAGTATTTT. Residues: CASSSSGGVGTDTQYF.

J is TRBJ2-3 and V is TRBV7-2; the match to TRBD2 covers 7 bases. This CDR3 contains 16 residues. Germline V gene lookup returns CDR1 SGHTA and CDR2 FQGNSA. With 2 bases clipped from V and 0 bases from J, the junction kept 5 bases outside the gene matches. The CDR3 loop is CASSLRAGISTDTQYF. CDR3 bases: TGTGCCAGCAGCTTACGAGCGGGGATTAGCACAGATACGCAGTATTTT.

The CDR3 sequence: CASPSDSLDTQYF. CDR3 bases: TGTGCCAGCCCTTCGGACAGTTTAGATACGCAGTATTTT. This chain uses TRBV6-6 with TRBJ2-3, with a weak D call TRBD1 (6 bases). CDR1 and CDR2 from the germline V gene are MNHNY and SVGAGI (reference sequence). The CDR3 runs 13 residues. Trimming took 8 bases from V and 5 from J, leaving 14 bases between them.

A single count supports this clonotype. The CDR3 region is CASSLDTHTDTQYF. For the CDR3, the DNA is TGTGCCAGCAGCTTGGACACACATACAGATACGCAGTATTTT. J is TRBJ2-3 and V is TRBV7-2; D is possibly TRBD1 (5 bases). The CDR3 runs to 14 residues. CDR1 and CDR2 (germline): SGHTA, FQGNSA. Trimming removed 3 bases from V and 3 bases from J, with 10 bases in between.

This chain joins TRBV20-1 and TRBJ2-3; D is possibly TRBD2 (6 bases). The CDR3 runs 15 residues. The V and J ends lost 3 bases and 6 bases respectively, with 19 bases between them. Germline V gene sequence: CDR1 DFQATT, CDR2 SNEGSKA (reference sequence). The CDR3 region has the DNA TGCAGTGCTAGTGTCGGCGGGGCCTTGGGGGATACGCAGTATTTT. The encoded protein is CSASVGGALGDTQYF.

The CDR3 sequence is CASSWSGARETQYF. The CDR3 nucleotides are TGCGCCAGCAGCTGGTCCGGGGCCAGGGAGACCCAGTACTTC. This chain connects TRBV5-1 to TRBJ2-5; D could derive from TRBD1 or TRBD2 (5 bases each). Germline V gene lookup returns CDR1 SGHRS and CDR2 YFSETQ. This CDR3 comprises 14 residues. The V and J ends lost 3 bases and 5 bases respectively, with 14 bases between them.

This clonotype showed up just a few times. The chain employs TRBV28 and TRBJ1-1, with a weak D call TRBD1 (6 bases). The CDR3 has 14 amino acids. CDR1 MDHEN and CDR2 SYDVKM come from the germline V gene. The V end was cut by 5 bases, the J end by 0 bases, with 10 bases between. The CDR3 DNA is TGTGCCAGCAGTGGACAGAACATGAACACTGAAGCTTTCTTT. Encoded protein: CASSGQNMNTEAFF.

This clonotype was detected a few times. The gene calls are TRBV27 and TRBJ2-1, with D tentatively TRBD1 (6 bases). The CDR3 is 15 residues long. The V and J ends lost 5 bases and 6 bases respectively, with 17 bases between them. Germline loops: CDR1 MNHEY, CDR2 SMNVEV (reference sequence). The CDR3 protein is CASSPRDNIGNEQFF. The CDR3 DNA sequence: TGTGCCAGCAGTCCACGGGACAACATCGGCAATGAGCAGTTCTTC.

The J gene is TRBJ2-1, the V gene TRBV6-1, with 11 bases identical to TRBD1. This CDR3 is 15 amino acids long. The germline V gene encodes CDR1 MNHNS and CDR2 SASEGT. J was trimmed by 8 bases and V by 8 bases; bases with no gene match: 11. In nucleotides, the CDR3 is TGTGCCAGCGATCTGGACAGGGGGCACCACGATGAGCAGTTCTTC. Amino acids: CASDLDRGHHDEQFF.

This chain links TRBV7-9 with TRBJ2-7; TRBD1 is a possible D gene (6 bases). CDR3 length: 16 residues. Trimming removed 4 bases from V and 2 bases from J, with 18 bases in between. The germline V gene has CDR1 SEHNR and CDR2 FQNEAQ (reference sequence). CDR3 in amino acids: CASSYSTGPVAYEQYF. Here the CDR3 DNA reads TGTGCCAGCAGCTACTCAACAGGGCCGGTGGCCTACGAGCAGTACTTC.

V is TRBV9 and J is TRBJ1-2; TRBD1 matches at 9 bases. V lost 1 base and J lost 3; bases outside the gene matches: 4. This CDR3 is 15 amino acids long. Germline CDR1 SGDLS, CDR2 YYNGEE. CDR3 in amino acids: CASSVRDRVDYGYTF. DNA for the CDR3: TGTGCCAGCAGCGTAAGGGACAGGGTCGACTATGGCTACACCTTC.

A few counts support this clonotype. The chain uses TRBV6-2 or TRBV6-3 and TRBJ2-5; 11 bases match TRBD2. The CDR3 sequence is 16 residues long. Germline CDR1 reads MNHEY; CDR2 reads SVGEGT. V lost 6 bases, J lost 2 bases, and 8 bases stayed unmatched. In DNA form, the CDR3 reads TGTGCCAGCAGACGTGCCGGGACTAGCGGACAAGAGACCCAGTACTTC. The encoded protein is CASRRAGTSGQETQYF.

V and J are TRBV5-1 and TRBJ1-2; 11 nucleotides agree with TRBD1. Per the germline V gene, CDR1 is SGHRS and CDR2 is YFSETQ. CDR3 size: 15 residues. The J segment lost 8 bases and the V segment lost 4 bases, leaving 10 bases of the junction unmatched. The CDR3 nucleotides read TGCGCCAGCAGCCCTGGGGGGACAGGGGGAGGAGGCTACACCTTC. Translating gives CASSPGGTGGGGYTF.

The rearrangement joins TRBV13 to TRBJ2-4; possibly TRBD1 for D (7 bases). The CDR3 sequence is 15 residues long. The germline CDR1 and CDR2 sequences are PRHDT and FYEKMQ (reference sequence). The V end lost 4 bases, the J end lost 13 bases, and 23 bases lay between the germline ends. The CDR3 sequence is CASSSSRQGLREQYF. For the CDR3, the DNA is TGTGCCAGCAGCTCCTCCCGACAGGGACTTAGAGAGCAGTACTTC. The full variable domain, its missing parts supplied by reference TRBV13 and TRBJ2-4, is AAGVIQSPRHLIKEKRETATLKCYPIPRHDTVYWYQQGPGQDPQFLISFYEKMQSDKGSIPDRFSAQQFSDYHSELNMSSLELGDSALYFCASSSSRQGLREQYFGAGTRLSVL.

The CDR3 DNA reads as TGTGCCAGCAGTAAGGGAGTGGGGGGGGGCAGGAGCAATCAGCCCCAGCATTTT. It codes for CASSKGVGGGRSNQPQHF. The chain has TRBV12-3 or TRBV12-4 and TRBJ1-5; tentative D call: TRBD1 (6 bases). Trimming removed 5 bases at V and 1 base at J, with 21 bases between. The CDR3 extends over 18 amino acids.

The V and J genes are TRBV14 and TRBJ2-7; D remains unclear. Trimming cost V 6 bases and J 6 bases, with 12 bases left between them. Germline CDR1 SGHDN, CDR2 FVKESK. The CDR3 loop spans 12 amino acids. In DNA, the CDR3 is TGTGCCAGCAGAAAGGGTCAGAGCGAGCAGTACTTC. Its protein is CASRKGQSEQYF.

This clonotype has just one count. The V and J genes are TRBV7-2 and TRBJ2-7, with TRBD1 matching over 11 bases. Per the germline V gene, CDR1 is SGHTA and CDR2 is FQGNSA. V lost 4 bases to trimming and J lost 6 bases; unmatched junction nucleotides: 8. This CDR3 is 15 amino acids long. The CDR3 nucleotides are TGTGCCAGCAGCTCTCAACCGGGACAGGGGGTCGAGCAGTACTTC. Translating gives CASSSQPGQGVEQYF.

The chain employs TRBV28 and TRBJ2-5; D is unresolved. The germline V and J ends were trimmed by 5 bases and 2 bases, with 18 bases remaining between them. Germline V CDR1 and CDR2: MDHEN, SYDVKM. The CDR3 spans 16 residues. CDR3 residues: CASSPQDDGSQETQYF. In DNA form, the CDR3 reads TGTGCCAGCAGTCCCCAGGATGATGGAAGTCAAGAGACCCAGTACTTC.

This clonotype has a handful of counts. This chain connects TRBV4-1 to TRBJ2-7; D is unclear. The CDR3 length is 13 residues. Germline-derived CDR1 and CDR2 are MGHRA and YSYEKL. Trimming shortened V by 1 base and J by 6 bases, and 10 bases separated the two germline ends. CDR3 region: CASSQGPAFEQYF. DNA of the CDR3: TGCGCCAGCAGCCAAGGTCCAGCTTTCGAGCAGTACTTC.

The rearrangement links TRBV21-1 to TRBJ1-3; TRBD1, as called in the table, went unchecked against the DNA. TRBV21-1 is listed as a pseudogene. The CDR3 spans 15 residues. This CDR3 reads CASSKEAGVRNTIYF. The CDR3 DNA is TGTGCCAGCAGCAAAGAGGCAGGGGTACGAAACACCATATATTTT.

The chain combines TRBV24-1 with TRBJ2-1, with a possible D match to TRBD1 (6 bases). The CDR3 totals 16 residues. V was clipped by 4 bases and J by 5 bases, with 17 bases between them. Germline loops: CDR1 KGHDR, CDR2 SFDVKD. DNA of the CDR3: TGTGCCACCAGTGACCAGGGGTCCGAATTTGACAATGAGCAGTTCTTC. Residues: CATSDQGSEFDNEQFF.

V gene TRBV20-1 combines with J gene TRBJ2-5; 9 bases are shared with TRBD2. V dropped 8 bases and J dropped 3; count of bases not matched to a gene: 7. This CDR3 has 13 residues. Germline V gives CDR1 DFQATT, CDR2 SNEGSKA (reference sequence). The CDR3 sequence: CSWASGAEETQYF. CDR3 DNA sequence: TGCAGTTGGGCTAGCGGGGCCGAAGAGACCCAGTACTTC.

The genes are TRBV20-1 and TRBJ2-3; D uncertain. Trimming removed 0 bases from V and 3 bases from J, with 10 bases in between. Germline V lookup: CDR1 DFQATT, CDR2 SNEGSKA (reference sequence). The CDR3 runs to 14 residues. As DNA, the CDR3 is TGCAGTGCTAGAGATGTTCGTATAACAGATACGCAGTATTTT. This codes for CSARDVRITDTQYF.

This clonotype was detected only a few times. J is TRBJ2-2 and V is TRBV20-1; D possibly corresponds to TRBD1 (5 bases). The length of the CDR3 is 14 residues. The germline V gene encodes CDR1 DFQATT and CDR2 SNEGSKA (reference sequence). The V end lost 0 bases, the J end lost 1 base, and 6 bases lay between the germline ends. The chain's CDR3 is CSARDRVNTGELFF. CDR3 DNA sequence: TGCAGTGCTAGAGACAGGGTGAACACCGGGGAGCTGTTTTTT.

This sequence joins TRBV4-3 and TRBJ2-5, with 7 bases matching TRBD2. There are 14 residues in the CDR3. Germline V CDR1 and CDR2: LGHNA, YSLEER. Trimming cost V 2 bases and J 11 bases; bases outside gene matches: 11. The chain's CDR3 is CASSQTGGSFEQYF. The CDR3 DNA reads as TGCGCCAGCAGCCAAACGGGGGGAAGTTTTGAGCAGTACTTC.

The chain has TRBV5-1 and TRBJ2-3; no clear D gene. CDR3 length equals 16 residues. Germline lookup yields CDR1 SGHRS and CDR2 YFSETQ. Trimming cost V 4 bases and J 1 base, with 16 bases left between them. CDR3 region: CASSMDPPAGTDTQYF. The DNA for the CDR3 is TGCGCCAGCAGCATGGACCCCCCGGCGGGCACAGATACGCAGTATTTT.

This clonotype came up a few times. V usage is TRBV12-3 or TRBV12-4 and J usage is TRBJ1-2, with unresolved D. Deletions cut 6 bases from V and 2 bases from J, with 16 bases between. The CDR3 spans 15 residues. For the CDR3, the DNA is TGTGCCAGCAGCCCAAGCCCAGTGTTCAACTATGGCTACACCTTC. This encodes CASSPSPVFNYGYTF.

V is TRBV3-1 and J is TRBJ2-5, with D unclear. The V gene's germline CDR1 is LGHDT and CDR2 YNNKEL (reference sequence). The CDR3 length is 17 residues. Trimming took off 4 bases at V and 11 bases at J, with 29 bases between the two ends. In DNA form, the CDR3 reads TGTGCCAGCAGCCCCCGTGGTCTATTAAACTCCTACAATGAGCAGTACTTC. Its protein product is CASSPRGLLNSYNEQYF.

V usage is TRBV12-3 or TRBV12-4 and J usage is TRBJ2-1; perhaps TRBD1 as D (6 bases). The ends were cut back, 0 bases at V and 5 bases at J, with 11 bases in the middle. The CDR3 sequence is 15 residues long. Here the CDR3 DNA reads TGTGCCAGCAGTTTAGCGCCGGGGACACACAATGAGCAGTTCTTC. Amino acids: CASSLAPGTHNEQFF.

This rearrangement joins TRBV28 to TRBJ2-7; tentatively, D is TRBD2 (6 bases). This CDR3 contains 14 residues. Germline-derived CDR1 and CDR2 are MDHEN and SYDVKM. V lost 6 bases to trimming and J lost 3 bases, with 15 bases between them. The CDR3 DNA follows: TGTGCCAGCAGGGGGACTCCCCCGCTCTACGAGCAGTACTTC. This codes for CASRGTPPLYEQYF. Full variable domain (outside the CDR3, taken from reference TRBV28 and TRBJ2-7): DVKVTQSSRYLVKRTGEKVFLECVQDMDHENMFWYRQDPGLGLRLIYFSYDVKMKEKGDIPEGYSVSREKKERFSLILESASTNQTSMYLCASRGTPPLYEQYFGPGTRLTVT.